This TCR beta chain derives from a study of blood T cell repertoires in COVID-19. Study at large: Sample material is recorded as cDNA or gDNA derived from T cells, B-cell-depleted T cells, or PBMCs.

Methods used by the authors: Using reference gene primer amplification, nucleated cell counts were estimated. TCRdb keeps only in-frame clones here, not all; method: immunoSEQ multiplex PCR. That table furnishes V, J and clone size, whereas the DNA furnished D and trimming. This sample has under 200,000 clones, with 88% found just once. Per germline, CDR1 LNHDA and CDR2 SQIVND (reference sequence). The V segment lost 4 bases and the J segment 2 bases; nucleotides outside the gene matches: 3. The CDR3 has 14 residues. This chain joins TRBV19 and TRBJ1-1, with 8 bases fitting TRBD1. This clonotype originated in a man aged 35 to 55 with active or convalescent COVID-19. Sequenced input: peripheral blood. The CDR3 loop reads CASSTDRVNTEAFF. The DNA for the CDR3 is TGTGCCAGTAGTACGGACAGGGTCAACACTGAAGCTTTCTTT. The full variable domain, in which reference TRBV19 and TRBJ1-1 provide the parts outside the CDR3, is DGGITQSPKYLFRKEGQNVTLSCEQNLNHDAMYWYRQDPGQGLRLIYYSQIVNDFQKGDIAEGYSVSREKKESFPLTVTSAQKNPTAFYLCASSTDRVNTEAFFGQGTRLTVV.